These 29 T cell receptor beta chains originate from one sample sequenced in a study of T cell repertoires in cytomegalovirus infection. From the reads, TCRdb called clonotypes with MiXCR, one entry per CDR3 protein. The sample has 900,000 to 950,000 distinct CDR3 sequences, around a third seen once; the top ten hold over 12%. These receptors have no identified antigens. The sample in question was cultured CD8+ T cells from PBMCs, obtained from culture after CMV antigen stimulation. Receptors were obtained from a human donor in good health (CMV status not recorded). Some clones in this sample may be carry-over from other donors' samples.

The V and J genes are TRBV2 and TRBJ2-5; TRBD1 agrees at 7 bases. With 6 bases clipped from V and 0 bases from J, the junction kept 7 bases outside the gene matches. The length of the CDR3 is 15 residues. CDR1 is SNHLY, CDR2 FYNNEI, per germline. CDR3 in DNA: TGTGCCAGCAGCTACAATGACAGGGACCAAGAGACCCAGTACTTC. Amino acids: CASSYNDRDQETQYF.

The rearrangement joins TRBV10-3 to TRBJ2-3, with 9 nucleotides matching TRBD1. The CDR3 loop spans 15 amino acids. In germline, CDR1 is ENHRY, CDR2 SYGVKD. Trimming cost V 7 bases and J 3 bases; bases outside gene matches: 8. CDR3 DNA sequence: TGTGCCATCAAAGTTAAGGACAGGGGTACAGATACGCAGTATTTT. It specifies CAIKVKDRGTDTQYF.

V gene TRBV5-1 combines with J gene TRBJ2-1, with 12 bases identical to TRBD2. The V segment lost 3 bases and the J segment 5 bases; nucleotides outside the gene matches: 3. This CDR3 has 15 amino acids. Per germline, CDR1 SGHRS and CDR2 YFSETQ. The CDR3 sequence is CASSWTSGVDNEQFF. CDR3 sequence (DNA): TGCGCCAGCAGCTGGACTAGCGGGGTTGACAATGAGCAGTTCTTC.

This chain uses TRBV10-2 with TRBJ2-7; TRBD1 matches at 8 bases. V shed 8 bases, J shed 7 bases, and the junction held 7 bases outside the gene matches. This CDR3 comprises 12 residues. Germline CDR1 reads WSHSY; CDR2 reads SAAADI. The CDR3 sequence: CASLGQGNEQYF. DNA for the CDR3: TGCGCCAGCCTCGGACAGGGTAATGAGCAGTACTTC.

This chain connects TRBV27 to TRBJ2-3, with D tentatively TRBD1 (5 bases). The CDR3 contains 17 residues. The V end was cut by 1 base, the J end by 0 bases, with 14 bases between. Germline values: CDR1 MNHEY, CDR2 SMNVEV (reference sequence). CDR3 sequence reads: CASSLLAQGTSTDTQYF. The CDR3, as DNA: TGTGCCAGCAGTTTATTGGCCCAGGGTACTAGCACAGATACGCAGTATTTT.

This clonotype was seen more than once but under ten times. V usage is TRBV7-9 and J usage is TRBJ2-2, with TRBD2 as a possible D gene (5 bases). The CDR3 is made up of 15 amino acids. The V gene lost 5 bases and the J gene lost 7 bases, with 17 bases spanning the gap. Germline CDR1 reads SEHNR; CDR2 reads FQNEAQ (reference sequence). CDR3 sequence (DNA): TGTGCCAGCAGCACGATCCGTACTAGACTCGGGGAGCTGTTTTTT. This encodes CASSTIRTRLGELFF.

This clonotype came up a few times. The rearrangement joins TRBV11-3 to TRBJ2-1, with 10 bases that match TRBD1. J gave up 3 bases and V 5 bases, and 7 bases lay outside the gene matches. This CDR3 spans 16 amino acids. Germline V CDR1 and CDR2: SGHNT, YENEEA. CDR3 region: CASSARTGGFYNEQFF. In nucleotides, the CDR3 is TGTGCCAGCAGCGCTCGGACAGGGGGGTTCTACAATGAGCAGTTCTTC.

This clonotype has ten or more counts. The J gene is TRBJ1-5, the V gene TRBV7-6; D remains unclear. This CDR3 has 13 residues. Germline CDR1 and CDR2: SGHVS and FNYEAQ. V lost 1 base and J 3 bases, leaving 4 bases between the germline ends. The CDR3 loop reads CASSLGPNQPQHF. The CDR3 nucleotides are TGTGCCAGCAGCTTAGGGCCCAATCAGCCCCAGCATTTT.

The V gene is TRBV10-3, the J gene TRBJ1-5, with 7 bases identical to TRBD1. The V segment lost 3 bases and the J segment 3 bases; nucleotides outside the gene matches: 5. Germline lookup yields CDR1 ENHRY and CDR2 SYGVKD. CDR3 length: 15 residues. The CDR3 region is CAISDQGDTNQPQHF. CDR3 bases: TGTGCCATCAGTGACCAGGGGGACACCAATCAGCCCCAGCATTTT.

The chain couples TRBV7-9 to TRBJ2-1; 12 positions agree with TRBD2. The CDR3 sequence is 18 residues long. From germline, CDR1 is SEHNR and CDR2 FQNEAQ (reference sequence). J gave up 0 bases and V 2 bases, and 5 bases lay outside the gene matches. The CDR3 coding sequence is TGTGCCAGCAGCTTAACTAGCGGGGGGATCTACTCCTACAATGAGCAGTTCTTC. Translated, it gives CASSLTSGGIYSYNEQFF.

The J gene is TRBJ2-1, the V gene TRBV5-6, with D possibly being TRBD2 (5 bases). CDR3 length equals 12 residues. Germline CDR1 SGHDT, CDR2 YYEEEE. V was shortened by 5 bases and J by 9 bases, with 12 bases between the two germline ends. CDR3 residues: CASRSGTGEQFF. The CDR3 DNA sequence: TGTGCCAGCAGGAGCGGTACGGGTGAGCAGTTCTTC.

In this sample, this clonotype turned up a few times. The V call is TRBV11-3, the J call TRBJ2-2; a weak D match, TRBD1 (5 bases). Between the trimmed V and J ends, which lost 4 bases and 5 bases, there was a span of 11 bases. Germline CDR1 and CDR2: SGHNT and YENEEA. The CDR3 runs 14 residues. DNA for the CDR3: TGTGCCAGCAGCTCATGGGGCGGAACCGGGGAGCTGTTTTTT. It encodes CASSSWGGTGELFF.

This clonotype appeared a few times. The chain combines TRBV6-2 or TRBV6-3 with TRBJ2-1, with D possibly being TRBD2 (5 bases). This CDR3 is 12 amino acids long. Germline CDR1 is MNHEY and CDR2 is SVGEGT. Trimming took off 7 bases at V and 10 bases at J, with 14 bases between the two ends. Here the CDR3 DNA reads TGTGCCAGCATTAACTCGGGGAACGAGCAGTTCTTC. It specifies CASINSGNEQFF.

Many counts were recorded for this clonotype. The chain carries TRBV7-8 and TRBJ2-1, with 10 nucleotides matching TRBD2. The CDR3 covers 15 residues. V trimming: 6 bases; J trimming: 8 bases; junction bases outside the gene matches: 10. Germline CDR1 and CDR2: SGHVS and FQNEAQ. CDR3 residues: CASSVSGGAIYEQFF. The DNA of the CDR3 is TGTGCCAGCAGTGTAAGCGGGGGGGCAATCTATGAGCAGTTCTTC.

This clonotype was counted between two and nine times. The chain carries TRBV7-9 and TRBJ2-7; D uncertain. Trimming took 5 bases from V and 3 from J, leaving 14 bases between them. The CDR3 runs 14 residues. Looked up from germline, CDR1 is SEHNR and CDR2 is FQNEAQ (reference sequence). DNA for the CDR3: TGTGCCAGCAGCCACATCGGGCCGTACTACGAGCAGTACTTC. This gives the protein CASSHIGPYYEQYF.

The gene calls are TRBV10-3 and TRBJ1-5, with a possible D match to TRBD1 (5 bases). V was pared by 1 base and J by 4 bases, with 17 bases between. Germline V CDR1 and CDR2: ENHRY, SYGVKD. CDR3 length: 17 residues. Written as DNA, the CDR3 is TGTGCCATCAGTGAGTTAAACAACGGAGGGACGAATCAGCCCCAGCATTTT. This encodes CAISELNNGGTNQPQHF.

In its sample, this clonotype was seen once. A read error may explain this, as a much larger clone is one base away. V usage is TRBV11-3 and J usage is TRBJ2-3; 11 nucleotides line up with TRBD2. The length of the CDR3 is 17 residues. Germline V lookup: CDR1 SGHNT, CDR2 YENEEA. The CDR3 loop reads CVSSLEDSGGALDTQYF. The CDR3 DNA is TGTGTCAGCAGCTTAGAAGATAGCGGGGGGGCCTTAGATACGCAGTATTTT.

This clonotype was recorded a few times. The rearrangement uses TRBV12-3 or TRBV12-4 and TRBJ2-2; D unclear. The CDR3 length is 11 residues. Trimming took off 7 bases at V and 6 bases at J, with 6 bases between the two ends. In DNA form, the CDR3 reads TGTGCCAGCACCTACTCCGGGGAGCTGTTTTTT. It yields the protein CASTYSGELFF.

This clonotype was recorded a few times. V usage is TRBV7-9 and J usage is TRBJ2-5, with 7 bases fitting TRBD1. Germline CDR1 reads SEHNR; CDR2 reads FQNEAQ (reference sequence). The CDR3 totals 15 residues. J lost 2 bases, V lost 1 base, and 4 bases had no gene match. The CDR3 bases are TGTGCCAGCAGCTTAGGAATGGGACAGCAAGAGACCCAGTACTTC. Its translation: CASSLGMGQQETQYF. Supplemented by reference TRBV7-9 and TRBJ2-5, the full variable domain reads DTGVSQNPRHKITKRGQNVTFRCDPISEHNRLYWYRQTLGQGPEFLTYFQNEAQLEKSRLLSDRFSAERPKGSFSTLEIQRTEQGDSAMYLCASSLGMGQQETQYFGPGTRLLVL.

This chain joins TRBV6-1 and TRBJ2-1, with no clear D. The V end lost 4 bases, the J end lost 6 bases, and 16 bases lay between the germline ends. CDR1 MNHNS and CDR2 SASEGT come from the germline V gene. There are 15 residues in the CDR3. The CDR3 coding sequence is TGTGCCAGCAGTGTTTGGACGTCCGCGGCCAATGAGCAGTTCTTC. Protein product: CASSVWTSAANEQFF.

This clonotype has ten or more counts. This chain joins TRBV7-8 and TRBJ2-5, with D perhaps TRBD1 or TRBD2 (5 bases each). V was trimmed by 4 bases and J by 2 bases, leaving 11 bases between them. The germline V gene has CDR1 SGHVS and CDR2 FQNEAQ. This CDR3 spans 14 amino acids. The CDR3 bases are TGTGCCAGCAGCTACCGGGGACCTCAAGAGACCCAGTACTTC. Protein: CASSYRGPQETQYF.

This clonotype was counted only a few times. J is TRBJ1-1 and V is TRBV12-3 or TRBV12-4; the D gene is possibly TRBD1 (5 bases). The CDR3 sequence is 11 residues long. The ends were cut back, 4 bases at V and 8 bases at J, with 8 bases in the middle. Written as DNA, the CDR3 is TGTGCCAGCAGTTGGGGGGTAGAAGCTTTCTTT. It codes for CASSWGVEAFF.

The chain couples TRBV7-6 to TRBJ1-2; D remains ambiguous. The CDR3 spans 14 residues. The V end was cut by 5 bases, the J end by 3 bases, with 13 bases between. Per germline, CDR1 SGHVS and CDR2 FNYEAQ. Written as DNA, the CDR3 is TGTGCCAGCAGCCCCTTTGGTGAGCACTATGGCTACACCTTC. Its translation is CASSPFGEHYGYTF.

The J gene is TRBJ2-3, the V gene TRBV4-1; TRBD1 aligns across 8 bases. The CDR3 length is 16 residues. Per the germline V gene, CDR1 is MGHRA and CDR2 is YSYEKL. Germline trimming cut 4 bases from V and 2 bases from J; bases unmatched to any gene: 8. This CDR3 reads CASSPPTGAVTDTQYF. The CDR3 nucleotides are TGCGCCAGCAGCCCACCGACAGGGGCAGTCACAGATACGCAGTATTTT.

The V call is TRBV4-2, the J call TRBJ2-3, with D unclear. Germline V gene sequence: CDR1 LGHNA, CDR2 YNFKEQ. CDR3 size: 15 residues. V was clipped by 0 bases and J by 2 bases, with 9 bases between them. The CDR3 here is CASSQEGIFTDTQYF. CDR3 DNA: TGTGCCAGCAGCCAAGAAGGAATATTCACAGATACGCAGTATTTT.

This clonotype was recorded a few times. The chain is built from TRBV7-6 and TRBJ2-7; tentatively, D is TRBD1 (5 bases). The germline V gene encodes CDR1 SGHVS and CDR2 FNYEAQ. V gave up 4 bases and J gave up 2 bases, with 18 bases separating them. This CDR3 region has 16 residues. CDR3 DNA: TGTGCCAGCAGCTCGTCCGACAGTCTAGGCGCCTACGAGCAGTACGTC. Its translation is CASSSSDSLGAYEQYV.

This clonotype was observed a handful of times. The CDR3 nucleotides are TGTGCCAGCAGCCCCTGGGGGGGGCATCAAGAGACCCAGTACTTC. Residues: CASSPWGGHQETQYF. J is TRBJ2-5 and V is TRBV12-3 or TRBV12-4; D is possibly TRBD2 (7 bases). Trimming took off 6 bases at V and 2 bases at J, with 16 bases between the two ends. This CDR3 has 15 residues.

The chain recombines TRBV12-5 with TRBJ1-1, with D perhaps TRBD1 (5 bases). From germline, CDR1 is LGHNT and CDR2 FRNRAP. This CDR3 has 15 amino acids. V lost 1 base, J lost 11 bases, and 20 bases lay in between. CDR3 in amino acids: CASGLDREELGAAFF. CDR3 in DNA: TGTGCTAGTGGTTTGGATAGGGAGGAACTAGGGGCGGCTTTCTTT.

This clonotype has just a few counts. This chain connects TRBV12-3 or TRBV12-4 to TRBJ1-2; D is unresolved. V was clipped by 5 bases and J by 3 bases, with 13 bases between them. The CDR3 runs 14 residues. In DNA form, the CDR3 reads TGTGCCAGCAGTCCAGCCGGGAACCACTATGGCTACACCTTC. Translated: CASSPAGNHYGYTF.